This TCR beta chain was recorded in a study of blood T cell repertoires in COVID-19. Produced via immunoSEQ multiplex PCR; TCRdb's table is partial and in-frame only. The sample holds 95,000 to 100,000 clones; 85% are singletons and the top ten take more than 1.5%. CDR1 SGHVS and CDR2 FQNEAQ come from the germline V gene. The CDR3 extends over 16 amino acids. Trimming left V 2 bases short and J 3 bases short, with 17 bases between. The specimen was peripheral blood. V and J are TRBV7-8 and TRBJ2-7, with a weak D call TRBD2 (6 bases). The receptor's source is a woman between 70 and 85 years old with active or convalescent COVID-19. The CDR3 DNA is TGTGCCAGCAGCTTAACGCATACCGGGACTTACTACGAGCAGTACTTC. Residues: CASSLTHTGTYYEQYF.